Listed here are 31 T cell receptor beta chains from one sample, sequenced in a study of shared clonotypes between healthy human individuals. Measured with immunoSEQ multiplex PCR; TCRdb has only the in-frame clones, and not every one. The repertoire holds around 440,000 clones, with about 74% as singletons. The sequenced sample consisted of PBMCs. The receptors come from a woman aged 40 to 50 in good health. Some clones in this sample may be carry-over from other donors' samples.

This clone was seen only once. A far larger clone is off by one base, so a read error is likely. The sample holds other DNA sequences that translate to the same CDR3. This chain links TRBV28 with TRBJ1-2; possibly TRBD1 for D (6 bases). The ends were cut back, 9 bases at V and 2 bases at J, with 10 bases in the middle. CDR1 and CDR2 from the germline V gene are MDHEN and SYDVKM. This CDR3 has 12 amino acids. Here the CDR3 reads CASQGSNYGYTF. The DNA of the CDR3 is TGTGCCAGTCAGGGGTCCAACTATGGCTACACCTTC.

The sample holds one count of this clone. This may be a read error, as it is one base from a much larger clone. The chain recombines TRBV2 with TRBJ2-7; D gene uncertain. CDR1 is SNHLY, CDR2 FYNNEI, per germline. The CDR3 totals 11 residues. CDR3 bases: TGTGCCAGCAGTCCCTCCTCCGAGCAGTACTTC. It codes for CASSPSSEQYF.

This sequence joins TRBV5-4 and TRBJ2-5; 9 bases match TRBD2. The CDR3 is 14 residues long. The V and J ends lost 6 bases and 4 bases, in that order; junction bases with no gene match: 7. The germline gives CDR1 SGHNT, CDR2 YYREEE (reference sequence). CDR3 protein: CASNGGTSRETQYF. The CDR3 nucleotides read TGTGCCAGCAACGGGGGGACTAGCAGAGAGACCCAGTACTTC. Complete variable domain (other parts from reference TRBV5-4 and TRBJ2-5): ETGVTQSPTHLIKTRGQQVTLRCSSQSGHNTVSWYQQALGQGPQFIFQYYREEENGRGNFPPRFSGLQFPNYSSELNVNALELDDSALYLCASNGGTSRETQYFGPGTRLLVL.

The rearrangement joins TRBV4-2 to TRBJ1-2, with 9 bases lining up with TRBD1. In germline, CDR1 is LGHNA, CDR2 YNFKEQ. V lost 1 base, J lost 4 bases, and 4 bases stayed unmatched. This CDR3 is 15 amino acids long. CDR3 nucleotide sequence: TGTGCCAGCAGCCAAGGGAGACAGGGGGTCTATGGCTACACCTTC. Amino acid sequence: CASSQGRQGVYGYTF.

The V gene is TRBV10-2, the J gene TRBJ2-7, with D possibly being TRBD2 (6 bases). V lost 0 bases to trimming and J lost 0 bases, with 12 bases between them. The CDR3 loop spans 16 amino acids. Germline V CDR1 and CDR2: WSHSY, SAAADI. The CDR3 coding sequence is TGCGCCAGCAGTGAGTCGGGGGGATTTTCCTCCTACGAGCAGTACTTC. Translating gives CASSESGGFSSYEQYF.

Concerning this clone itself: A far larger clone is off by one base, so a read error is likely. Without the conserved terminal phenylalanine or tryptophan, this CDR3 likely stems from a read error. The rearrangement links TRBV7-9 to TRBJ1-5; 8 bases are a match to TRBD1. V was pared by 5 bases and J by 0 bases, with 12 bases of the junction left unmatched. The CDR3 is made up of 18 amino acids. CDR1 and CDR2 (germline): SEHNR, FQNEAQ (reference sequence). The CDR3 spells CASSLVGGGQVSNQPQHL. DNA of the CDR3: TGTGCCAGCAGCCTAGTAGGCGGGGGACAGGTTAGCAATCAGCCCCAGCATTTA.

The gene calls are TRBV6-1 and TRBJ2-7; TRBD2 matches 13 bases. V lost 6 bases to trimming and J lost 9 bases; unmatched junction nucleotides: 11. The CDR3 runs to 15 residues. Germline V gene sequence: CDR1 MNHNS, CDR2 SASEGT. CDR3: CASSVGLAGPFGQYF. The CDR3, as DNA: TGTGCCAGCAGCGTGGGACTAGCGGGGCCCTTCGGGCAGTACTTC.

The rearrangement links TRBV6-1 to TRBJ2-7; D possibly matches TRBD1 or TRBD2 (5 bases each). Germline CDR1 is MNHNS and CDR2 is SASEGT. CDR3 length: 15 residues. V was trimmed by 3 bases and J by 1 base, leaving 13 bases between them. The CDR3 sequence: CASSDLRDGSYEQYF. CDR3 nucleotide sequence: TGTGCCAGCAGTGATCTCCGGGACGGATCCTACGAGCAGTACTTC.

The CDR3 coding sequence is TGTGCCAGCACCTCCTTAGCGGGTACCTACGAGCAGTACTTC. It translates to CASTSLAGTYEQYF. The rearrangement joins TRBV11-3 to TRBJ2-7; the match to TRBD2 covers 7 bases. Germline lookup yields CDR1 SGHNT and CDR2 YENEEA. J gave up 2 bases and V 7 bases, and 8 bases lay outside the gene matches. There are 14 residues in the CDR3.

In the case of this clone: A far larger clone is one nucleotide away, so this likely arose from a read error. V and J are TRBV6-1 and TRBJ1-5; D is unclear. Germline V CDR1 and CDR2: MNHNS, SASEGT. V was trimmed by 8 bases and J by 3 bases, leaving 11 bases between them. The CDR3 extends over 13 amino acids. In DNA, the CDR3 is TGTGCCAGCGGTAAAGAGGCCAATCAGCCCCAGCATTTT. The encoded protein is CASGKEANQPQHF.

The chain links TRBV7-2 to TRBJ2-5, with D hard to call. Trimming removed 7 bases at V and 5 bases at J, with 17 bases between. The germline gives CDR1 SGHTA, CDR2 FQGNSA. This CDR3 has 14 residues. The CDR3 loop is CASIETDGRETQYF. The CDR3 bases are TGTGCCAGCATCGAAACGGACGGTAGGGAGACCCAGTACTTC.

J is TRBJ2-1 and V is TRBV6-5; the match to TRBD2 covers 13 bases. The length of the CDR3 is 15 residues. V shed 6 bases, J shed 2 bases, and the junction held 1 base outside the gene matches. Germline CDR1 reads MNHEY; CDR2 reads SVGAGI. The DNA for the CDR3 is TGTGCCAGCAGAACTAGCGGGAGGGCCTACAATGAGCAGTTCTTC. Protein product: CASRTSGRAYNEQFF.

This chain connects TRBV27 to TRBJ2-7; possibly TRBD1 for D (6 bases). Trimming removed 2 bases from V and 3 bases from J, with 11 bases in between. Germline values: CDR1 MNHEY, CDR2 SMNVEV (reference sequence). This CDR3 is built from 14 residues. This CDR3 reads CASSLGGADYEQYF. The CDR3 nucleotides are TGTGCCAGCAGTTTAGGGGGCGCGGACTACGAGCAGTACTTC.

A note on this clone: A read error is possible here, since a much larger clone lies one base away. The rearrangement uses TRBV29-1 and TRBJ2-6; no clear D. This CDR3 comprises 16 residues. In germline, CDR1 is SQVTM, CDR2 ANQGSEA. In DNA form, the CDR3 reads TGCAGCGTTGAAACAGATCTTGGCTCTGGGACCAACGTCCTGACTTTC. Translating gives CSVETDLGSGTNVLTF.

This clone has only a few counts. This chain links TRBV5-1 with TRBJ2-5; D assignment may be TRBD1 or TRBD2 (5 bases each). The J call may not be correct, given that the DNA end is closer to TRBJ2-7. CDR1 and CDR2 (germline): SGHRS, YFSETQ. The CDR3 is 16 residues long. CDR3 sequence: CASSLSGTAGSYEQYF. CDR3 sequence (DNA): TGCGCCAGCAGCTTGAGTGGGACCGCCGGCTCCTACGAGCAGTACTTC.

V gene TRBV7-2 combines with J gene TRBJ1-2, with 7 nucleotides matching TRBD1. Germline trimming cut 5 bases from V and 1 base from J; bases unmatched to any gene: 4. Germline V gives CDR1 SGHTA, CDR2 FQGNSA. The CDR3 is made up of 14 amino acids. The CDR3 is CASSGDSLNYGYTF. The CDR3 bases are TGTGCCAGCAGCGGGGACAGTCTTAACTATGGCTACACCTTC.

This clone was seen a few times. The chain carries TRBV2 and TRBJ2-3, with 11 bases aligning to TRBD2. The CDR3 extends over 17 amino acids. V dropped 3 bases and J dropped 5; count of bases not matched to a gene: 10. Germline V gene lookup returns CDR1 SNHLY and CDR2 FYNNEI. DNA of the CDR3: TGTGCCAGCAGTGATGGTGAACTAGCGGGAGAGGAAGATACGCAGTATTTT. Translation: CASSDGELAGEEDTQYF.

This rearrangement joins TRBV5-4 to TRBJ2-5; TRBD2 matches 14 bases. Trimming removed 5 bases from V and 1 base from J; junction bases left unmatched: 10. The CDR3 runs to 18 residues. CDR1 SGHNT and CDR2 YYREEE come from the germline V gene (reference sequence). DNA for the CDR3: TGTGCCAGCAGTCACCGACTAGCGGGAGGGAGGTTCCAAGAGACCCAGTACTTC. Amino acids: CASSHRLAGGRFQETQYF.

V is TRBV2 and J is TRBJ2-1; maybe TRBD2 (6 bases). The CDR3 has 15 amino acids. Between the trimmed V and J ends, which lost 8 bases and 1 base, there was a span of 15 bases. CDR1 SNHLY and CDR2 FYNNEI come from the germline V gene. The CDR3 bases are TGTGCCAGCCGCCCGGGACTCTCTTCCTACAATGAGCAGTTCTTC. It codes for CASRPGLSSYNEQFF.

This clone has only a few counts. CDR3 coding DNA: TGTGCCAGCAGCCCCTTGATGTTCCTCGAAAAACTGTTTTTT. Translation gives CASSPLMFLEKLFF. The chain recombines TRBV5-8 with TRBJ1-4, with D uncertain. CDR3 length: 14 residues. V lost 4 bases, J lost 8 bases, and 15 bases lay in between. Germline CDR1 and CDR2: SGHTS and YDEGEE.

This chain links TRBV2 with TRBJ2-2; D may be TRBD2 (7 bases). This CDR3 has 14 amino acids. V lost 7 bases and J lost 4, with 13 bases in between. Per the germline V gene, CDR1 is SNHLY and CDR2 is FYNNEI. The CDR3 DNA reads TGTGCCAGCACCGGGGGGCGTGGCACCGGGGAGCTGTTTTTT. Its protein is CASTGGRGTGELFF.

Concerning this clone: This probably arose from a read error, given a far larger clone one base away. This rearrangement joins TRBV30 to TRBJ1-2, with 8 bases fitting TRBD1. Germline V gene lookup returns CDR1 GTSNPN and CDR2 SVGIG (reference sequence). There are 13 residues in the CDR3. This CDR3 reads CSWSADRVKGYTF. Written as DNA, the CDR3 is TGTTCCTGGAGTGCGGACAGGGTAAAAGGCTACACCTTC.

CDR3 sequence: CASSLGINTGELFF. The CDR3 DNA sequence: TGTGCCAGCAGCTTAGGGATTAACACCGGGGAGCTGTTTTTT. J is TRBJ2-2 and V is TRBV11-2; D ambiguous. Germline V CDR1 and CDR2: SGHAT, FQNNGV. V lost 1 base and J lost 2, with 5 bases in between. There are 14 residues in the CDR3.

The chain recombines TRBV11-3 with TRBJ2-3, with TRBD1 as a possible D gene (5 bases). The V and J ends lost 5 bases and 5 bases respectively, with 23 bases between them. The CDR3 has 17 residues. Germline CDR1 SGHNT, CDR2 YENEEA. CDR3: CASSAQGGSARLDTQYF. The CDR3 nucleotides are TGTGCCAGCAGCGCCCAGGGCGGATCAGCCAGGTTAGATACGCAGTATTTT.

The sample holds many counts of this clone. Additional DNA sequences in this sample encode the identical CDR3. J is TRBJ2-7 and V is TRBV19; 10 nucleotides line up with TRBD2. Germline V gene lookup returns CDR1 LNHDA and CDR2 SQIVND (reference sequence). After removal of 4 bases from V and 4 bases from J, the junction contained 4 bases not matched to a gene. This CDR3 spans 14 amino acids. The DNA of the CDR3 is TGTGCCAGTAGTACCCCGGGACTAGCGTACGAGCAGTACTTC. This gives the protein CASSTPGLAYEQYF.

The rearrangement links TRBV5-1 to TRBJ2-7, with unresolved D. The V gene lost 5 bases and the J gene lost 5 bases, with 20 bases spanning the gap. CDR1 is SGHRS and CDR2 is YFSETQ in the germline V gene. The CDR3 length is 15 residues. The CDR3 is CASSTAAPDRDEQYF. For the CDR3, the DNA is TGCGCCAGCAGTACGGCTGCCCCGGATAGGGACGAGCAGTACTTC.

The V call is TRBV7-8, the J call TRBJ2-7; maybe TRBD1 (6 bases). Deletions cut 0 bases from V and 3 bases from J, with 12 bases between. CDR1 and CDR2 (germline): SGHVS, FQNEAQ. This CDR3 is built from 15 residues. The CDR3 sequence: CASSLALQTGYEQYF. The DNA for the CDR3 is TGTGCCAGCAGCTTAGCGCTCCAGACAGGCTACGAGCAGTACTTC.

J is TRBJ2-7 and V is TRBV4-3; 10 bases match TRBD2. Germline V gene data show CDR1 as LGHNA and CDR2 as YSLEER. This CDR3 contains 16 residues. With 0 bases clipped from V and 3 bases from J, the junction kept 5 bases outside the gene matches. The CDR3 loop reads CASSQDFLAGDYEQYF. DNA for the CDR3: TGCGCCAGCAGCCAAGATTTCCTAGCGGGAGACTACGAGCAGTACTTC.

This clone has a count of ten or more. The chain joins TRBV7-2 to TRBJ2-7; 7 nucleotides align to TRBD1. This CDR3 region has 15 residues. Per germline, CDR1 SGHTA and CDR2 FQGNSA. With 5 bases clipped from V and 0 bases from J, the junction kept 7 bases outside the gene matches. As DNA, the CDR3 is TGTGCCAGCAGCGGAACCGACAGGGTCTCCTACGAGCAGTACTTC. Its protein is CASSGTDRVSYEQYF. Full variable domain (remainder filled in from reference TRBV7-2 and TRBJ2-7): GAGVSQSPSNKVTEKGKDVELRCDPISGHTALYWYRQSLGQGLEFLIYFQGNSAPDKSGLPSDRFSAERTGGSVSTLTIQRTQQEDSAVYLCASSGTDRVSYEQYFGPGTRLTVT.

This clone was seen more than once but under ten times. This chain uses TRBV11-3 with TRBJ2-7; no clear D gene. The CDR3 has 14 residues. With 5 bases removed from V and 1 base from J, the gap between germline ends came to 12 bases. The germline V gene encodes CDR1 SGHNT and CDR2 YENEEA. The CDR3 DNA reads TGTGCCAGCAGCCTGCGGTCTACGTCCTACGAGCAGTACTTC. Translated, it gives CASSLRSTSYEQYF.

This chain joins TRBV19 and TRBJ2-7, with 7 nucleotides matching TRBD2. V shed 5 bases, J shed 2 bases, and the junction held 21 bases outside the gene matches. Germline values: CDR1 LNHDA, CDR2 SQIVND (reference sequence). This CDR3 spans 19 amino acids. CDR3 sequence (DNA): TGTGCCAGTAGTCATTATTCGTGGGGAGGAGCGGGAAGCGCCTACGAGCAGTACTTC. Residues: CASSHYSWGGAGSAYEQYF.